The 22 T cell receptor beta chains presented below share a single source sample, sequenced in a study of Ad26.COV2.S vaccination and SARS-CoV-2 variants (dated by TCRdb to 2020 to 2023). The treatment or condition label corresponds to: roughly 19 received Ad26.COV2.S at low or high dose, single or two shots; roughly five received placebo; per-sample allocation not given. Repertoires of vaccine and placebo recipients were sequenced from samples taken on day 63 after the first injection. The method behind the library was the immunoSEQ multiplex PCR assay. TCRdb carries this immuneACCESS record with in-frame sequences only. Its versions omit some clonotypes, under half of them owing to an unresolved V gene in the studies checked, with the rest unexplained. The sample table contains some 290,000 clones; only one count was recorded for around four fifths of them. Clones ranked in the top ten supply around 2.2% of the sample.

This specimen was peripheral blood, taken in a trial of Ad26.COV2.S vaccine versus placebo. These receptor sequences come from a person between 18 and 59 years old who received the Ad26.COV2.S COVID-19 vaccine or a placebo.

The V gene is TRBV7-9, the J gene TRBJ1-1; TRBD1 aligns across 7 bases. This CDR3 region has 16 residues. V was pared by 8 bases and J by 0 bases, with 12 bases of the junction left unmatched. Germline CDR1 SEHNR, CDR2 FQNEAQ (reference sequence). DNA for the CDR3: TGTGCCAGCGACTCCACAGGGGTTTTCATGAACACTGAAGCTTTCTTT. Protein product: CASDSTGVFMNTEAFF.

This chain uses TRBV2 with TRBJ1-1, with D tentatively TRBD1 (5 bases). In germline, CDR1 is SNHLY, CDR2 FYNNEI. V lost 7 bases and J lost 3, with 21 bases in between. The CDR3 is made up of 16 amino acids. CDR3 protein: CASTEGPRGPHTEAFF. The CDR3, as DNA: TGTGCCAGCACCGAAGGACCGAGGGGCCCCCACACTGAAGCTTTCTTT.

J is TRBJ2-7 and V is TRBV28, with D perhaps TRBD2 (6 bases). V lost 6 bases, J lost 9 bases, and 15 bases lay in between. Germline CDR1 MDHEN, CDR2 SYDVKM. This CDR3 spans 12 amino acids. The CDR3 DNA reads as TGTGCCAGCAGGCTCCCGGGACTCCCGCAGTACTTC. It is translated as CASRLPGLPQYF. The full variable domain, completed using reference TRBV28 and TRBJ2-7, is DVKVTQSSRYLVKRTGEKVFLECVQDMDHENMFWYRQDPGLGLRLIYFSYDVKMKEKGDIPEGYSVSREKKERFSLILESASTNQTSMYLCASRLPGLPQYFGPGTRLTVT.

V gene TRBV19 combines with J gene TRBJ1-5; maybe TRBD1 (5 bases). The V gene lost 4 bases and the J gene lost 7 bases, with 14 bases spanning the gap. Germline CDR1 reads LNHDA; CDR2 reads SQIVND (reference sequence). The CDR3 sequence is 14 residues long. The CDR3: CASSSSGGGQPQHF. DNA for the CDR3: TGTGCCAGTAGTAGTTCGGGGGGGGGACAGCCCCAGCATTTT.

This clone was recorded once. J is TRBJ2-5 and V is TRBV7-2; D is ambiguous. This CDR3 is built from 15 residues. The V and J ends lost 2 bases and 4 bases respectively, with 14 bases between them. Germline V CDR1 and CDR2: SGHTA, FQGNSA. The CDR3 is CASSLTSSVGETQYF. The CDR3 DNA reads TGTGCCAGCAGCTTAACTTCGAGCGTCGGAGAGACCCAGTACTTC. The complete variable domain, with remaining parts taken from reference TRBV7-2 and TRBJ2-5, reads GAGVSQSPSNKVTEKGKDVELRCDPISGHTALYWYRQSLGQGLEFLIYFQGNSAPDKSGLPSDRFSAERTGGSVSTLTIQRTQQEDSAVYLCASSLTSSVGETQYFGPGTRLLVL.

The chain joins TRBV2 to TRBJ2-7, with 9 bases lining up with TRBD2. The CDR3 contains 15 residues. V shed 9 bases and J 1 base; nucleotides not matched to a gene: 10. Germline values: CDR1 SNHLY, CDR2 FYNNEI. CDR3 in DNA: TGTGCCAGTAGGTGGTTAGCGGGGGTTTCCTACGAGCAGTACTTC. Protein: CASRWLAGVSYEQYF.

This clone was detected once. The gene calls are TRBV27 and TRBJ1-4; weak D call: TRBD1 (5 bases). V lost 6 bases and J lost 3, with 14 bases in between. CDR1 MNHEY and CDR2 SMNVEV come from the germline V gene (reference sequence). The CDR3 spans 15 residues. The CDR3 here is CASRRTRGANEKLFF. The CDR3 nucleotides read TGTGCCAGCAGACGCACCCGAGGGGCTAATGAAAAACTGTTTTTT.

The chain couples TRBV29-1 to TRBJ1-5; weak D call: TRBD1 (5 bases). The V end was cut by 7 bases, the J end by 4 bases, with 11 bases between. The CDR3 is made up of 12 amino acids. The germline V gene encodes CDR1 SQVTM and CDR2 ANQGSEA. CDR3 protein: CSAGGGNQPQHF. The CDR3 coding sequence is TGCAGCGCGGGGGGGGGTAATCAGCCCCAGCATTTT.

This rearrangement joins TRBV18 to TRBJ2-7; tentatively, D is TRBD1 or TRBD2 (5 bases each). This CDR3 comprises 14 residues. Germline V gene data show CDR1 as KGHSH and CDR2 as LQKENI. V lost 4 bases, J lost 7 bases, and 17 bases lay in between. In DNA form, the CDR3 reads TGTGCCAGCTCACTCGACGGGACGTACGGGGAGCAGTACTTC. As protein: CASSLDGTYGEQYF.

This clone has only one observation. The chain has TRBV28 and TRBJ2-5; 11 bases fit TRBD2. The CDR3 extends over 15 amino acids. Germline-derived CDR1 and CDR2 are MDHEN and SYDVKM. The V and J ends lost 5 bases and 5 bases, in that order; junction bases with no gene match: 7. CDR3 nucleotide sequence: TGTGCCAGCAGTGTGCTAGCGGGGGGCCGGGAGACCCAGTACTTC. Translated: CASSVLAGGRETQYF.

The rearrangement uses TRBV3-1 (or the pseudogene TRBV3-2) and TRBJ1-4, with D hard to call. Trimming shortened V by 1 base and J by 8 bases, and 14 bases separated the two germline ends. The CDR3 is made up of 15 amino acids. Germline assignment: CDR1 LGHDT and CDR2 YNNKEL (reference sequence). In nucleotides, the CDR3 is TGTGCCAGCAGCCAAGCCCGCGGGTTGATAGAAAAACTGTTTTTT. This sequence encodes CASSQARGLIEKLFF.

This clone has just a few counts. The chain couples TRBV24-1 to TRBJ1-2; 10 nucleotides line up with TRBD1. The junction had 9 bases not matched to a gene; V was cut back by 9 bases and J by 0 bases. This CDR3 spans 16 amino acids. Germline V gives CDR1 KGHDR, CDR2 SFDVKD. Here the CDR3 reads CATETGTGDPNYGYTF. CDR3 DNA sequence: TGTGCCACCGAAACCGGGACAGGGGATCCTAACTATGGCTACACCTTC.

The rearrangement uses TRBV6-6 and TRBJ2-1, with 11 bases identical to TRBD2. This CDR3 is built from 15 residues. J gave up 9 bases and V 0 bases, and 4 bases lay outside the gene matches. The germline V gene has CDR1 MNHNY and CDR2 SVGAGI (reference sequence). CDR3 region: CASSYSSGGAGEQFF. CDR3 in DNA: TGTGCCAGCAGTTACTCTAGCGGGGGGGCAGGTGAGCAGTTCTTC.

The rearrangement links TRBV19 to TRBJ2-7; D is uncertain. Trimming cost V 6 bases and J 2 bases, with 14 bases left between them. This CDR3 spans 14 amino acids. The V gene's germline CDR1 is LNHDA and CDR2 SQIVND (reference sequence). CDR3 in DNA: TGTGCCAGTAGCAGTAAGAACGGCCCCTACGAGCAGTACTTC. Its protein is CASSSKNGPYEQYF.

The rearrangement joins TRBV7-2 to TRBJ2-7; 14 bases are shared with TRBD2. V gave up 5 bases and J gave up 0 bases; unmatched junction bases: 6. The length of the CDR3 is 17 residues. Germline CDR1 reads SGHTA; CDR2 reads FQGNSA. The CDR3 DNA reads as TGTGCCAGCAGCCGGACTAGCGGGGGGTATAGCTCCTACGAGCAGTACTTC. This sequence encodes CASSRTSGGYSSYEQYF. Filled out from reference TRBV7-2 and TRBJ2-7, the complete variable domain reads GAGVSQSPSNKVTEKGKDVELRCDPISGHTALYWYRQSLGQGLEFLIYFQGNSAPDKSGLPSDRFSAERTGGSVSTLTIQRTQQEDSAVYLCASSRTSGGYSSYEQYFGPGTRLTVT.

This sequence joins TRBV9 and TRBJ1-4; D is ambiguous. Germline V lookup: CDR1 SGDLS, CDR2 YYNGEE. V lost 1 base, J lost 5 bases, and 15 bases lay in between. CDR3 length: 16 amino acids. Written as DNA, the CDR3 is TGTGCCAGCAGCGTATCTCCTGTCGGCTCGAATGAAAAACTGTTTTTT. Translation: CASSVSPVGSNEKLFF.

This clone was recorded once. The chain couples TRBV29-1 to TRBJ2-2, with D unresolved. This CDR3 has 10 amino acids. Germline-derived CDR1 and CDR2 are SQVTM and ANQGSEA. The V gene lost 6 bases and the J gene lost 7 bases, with 6 bases spanning the gap. The CDR3 DNA follows: TGCAGCGTGAGAATCGGGGAGCTGTTTTTT. Protein sequence: CSVRIGELFF.

The chain recombines TRBV28 with TRBJ1-2, with D possibly matching TRBD1 (6 bases). The V gene lost 7 bases and the J gene lost 5 bases, with 23 bases spanning the gap. The CDR3 sequence is 16 residues long. Per the germline V gene, CDR1 is MDHEN and CDR2 is SYDVKM. CDR3 coding DNA: TGTGCCAGCACCCCTCTCCGGACAGAAGGACCTTATGGCTACACCTTC. This encodes CASTPLRTEGPYGYTF.

The chain carries TRBV13 and TRBJ1-6, with a weak D call TRBD1 (6 bases). Germline loops: CDR1 PRHDT, CDR2 FYEKMQ (reference sequence). The CDR3 sequence is 17 residues long. The V end was cut by 4 bases, the J end by 1 base, with 14 bases between. The CDR3 coding sequence is TGTGCCAGCAGCTCCGGACAGAGGAGGTCCTATAATTCACCCCTCCACTTT. Translating gives CASSSGQRRSYNSPLHF.

The rearrangement joins TRBV7-9 to TRBJ2-7; D gene uncertain. CDR3 length equals 15 residues. Germline-derived CDR1 and CDR2 are SEHNR and FQNEAQ (reference sequence). V was shortened by 5 bases and J by 4 bases, with 18 bases between the two germline ends. Written as DNA, the CDR3 is TGTGCCAGCAGCCCCTGGGAAGGCCCGTTTTACGAGCAGTACTTC. Amino acids: CASSPWEGPFYEQYF.

The chain links TRBV7-2 to TRBJ2-1; D is perhaps TRBD2 (5 bases). CDR3 size: 11 residues. Germline CDR1 SGHTA, CDR2 FQGNSA. The germline V and J ends were trimmed by 4 bases and 7 bases, with 5 bases remaining between them. CDR3: CASSWRNEQFF. CDR3 nucleotide sequence: TGTGCCAGCAGCTGGAGGAATGAGCAGTTCTTC.

The V call is TRBV9, the J call TRBJ2-1; 9 bases line up with TRBD2. There are 17 residues in the CDR3. V was clipped by 4 bases and J by 4 bases; unmatched bases: 12. The germline gives CDR1 SGDLS, CDR2 YYNGEE. CDR3 coding DNA: TGTGCCAGCAGCAAAACTCCCGGGACTAGCCTTTACAATGAGCAGTTCTTC. Amino acid sequence: CASSKTPGTSLYNEQFF.